Described below is a single T cell receptor beta chain sequence and its context. In the authors' methods: Estimation of nucleated cell counts was performed using reference gene primer amplification. Profiled with immunoSEQ multiplex PCR; TCRdb holds only in-frame clones, not every one. V, J and clone size are taken as reported in that table, and D and trimming were inferred from the DNA itself. This table has 100,000 to 150,000 clones, roughly 87% appearing once. The sample originates from a study of blood T cell repertoires in COVID-19. Study summary: Acute-phase and convalescent COVID-19 samples originated in the United States, Italy and Spain. T cells, B-cell-depleted T cells, or PBMCs provided the cDNA or gDNA that served as material.

Germline lookup yields CDR1 SGDLS and CDR2 YYNGEE. CDR3 size: 13 residues. V lost 6 bases and J lost 0; bases outside the gene matches: 2. J is TRBJ1-2 and V is TRBV9; 7 bases line up with TRBD1. Sequencing was carried out using peripheral blood. This sequence was found in a woman older than 75 with acute or convalescent COVID-19. The CDR3 loop reads CASTTGANYGYTF. CDR3 nucleotides: TGTGCCAGCACCACAGGGGCTAACTATGGCTACACCTTC.